This record looks at one T cell receptor (beta chain) sequence and its context. The entry originates in a study of blood T cell repertoires in COVID-19. Study overall: Samples came from the United States, Italy and Spain, spanning acute and convalescent COVID-19. PBMCs, B-cell-depleted T cells, or T cells provided the cDNA or gDNA that made up the material.

Per the study methods: By means of reference gene primer amplification, nucleated cell counts were estimated. Sequencing used immunoSEQ multiplex PCR; TCRdb keeps in-frame clones, though not all of them. V, J and clone size are those of that table, while D and trimming were read from the DNA. The sample records 200,000 to 250,000 clones, approximately 84% being singletons. J lost 9 bases, V lost 4 bases, and 7 bases had no gene match. From germline, CDR1 is SGHNT and CDR2 YYREEE (reference sequence). This CDR3 comprises 15 residues. Sample: peripheral blood. The TCR was taken from a woman aged 45-60 years with active or convalescent COVID-19. V usage is TRBV5-4 and J usage is TRBJ1-6; 10 bases line up with TRBD1. CDR3 region: CASSRRDRGASPLHF. CDR3 sequence (DNA): TGTGCCAGCAGCCGCCGGGACAGGGGTGCTTCACCCCTCCACTTT.